The entry below describes one TCR beta chain. This PCR relied on a set of 60 Vbeta primers and 13 Jbeta primers. Sequencing was performed with immunoSEQ multiplex PCR; in TCRdb, only in-frame clones are kept and a portion is missing. Counted here are roughly 150,000 clones, approximately 80% occurring once; the ten biggest clones make up 7%. This entry comes from a study of cytomegalovirus exposure and HLA in healthy donors. Germline V gives CDR1 LNHDA, CDR2 SQIVND (reference sequence). The V segment lost 8 bases and the J segment 3 bases; nucleotides outside the gene matches: 14. This CDR3 spans 16 amino acids.

This rearrangement joins TRBV19 to TRBJ1-1; 8 bases match TRBD1. This TCR derives from a middle-aged woman in good health and CMV-seropositive. The sequenced sample was PBMCs. CDR3 DNA sequence: TGTGCCAGTCACCAGGACAGGGATGGTTGGGACACTGAAGCTTTCTTT. It encodes CASHQDRDGWDTEAFF.